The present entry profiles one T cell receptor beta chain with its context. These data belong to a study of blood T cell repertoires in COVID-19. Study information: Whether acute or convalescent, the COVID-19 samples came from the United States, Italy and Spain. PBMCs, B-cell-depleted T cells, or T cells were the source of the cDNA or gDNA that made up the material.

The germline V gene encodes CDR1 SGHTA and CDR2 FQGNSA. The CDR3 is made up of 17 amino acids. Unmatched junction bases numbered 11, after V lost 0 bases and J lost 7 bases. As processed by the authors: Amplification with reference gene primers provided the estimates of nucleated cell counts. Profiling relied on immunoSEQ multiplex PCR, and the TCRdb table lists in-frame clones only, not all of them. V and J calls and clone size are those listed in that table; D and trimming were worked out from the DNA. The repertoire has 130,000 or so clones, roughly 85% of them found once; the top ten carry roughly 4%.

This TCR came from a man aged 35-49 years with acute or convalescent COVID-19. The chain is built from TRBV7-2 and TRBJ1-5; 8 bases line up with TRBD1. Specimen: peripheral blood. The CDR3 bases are TGTGCCAGCAGCTTAGCTGGGGGCAGGGGGCGTTTGCAGCCCCAGCATTTT. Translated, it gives CASSLAGGRGRLQPQHF.